This T cell receptor beta chain was profiled in a study of blood T cell repertoires in COVID-19. Study at large: Some COVID-19 samples were acute and others convalescent; all came from the United States, Italy and Spain. From T cells, B-cell-depleted T cells, or PBMCs came the material, which was cDNA or gDNA.

As originally analysed: Nucleated cell number was recorded as an estimate derived from reference gene primer amplification. TCRdb's copy holds only in-frame clones and misses some; the assay was immunoSEQ multiplex PCR. Clone size and the V and J calls come from that table; the DNA yielded D and trimming. The sample includes under 300,000 clones, 80% to 90% of them seen just once. Sequencing input: peripheral blood. This TCR came from a man at least 80 years old with acute or convalescent COVID-19.

The CDR3 sequence is CARTGGSGYTF. The CDR3 nucleotides read TGTGCCAGAACAGGGGGCAGTGGCTACACCTTC. J is TRBJ1-2 and V is TRBV2; TRBD1 aligns across 9 bases. V shed 9 bases, J shed 7 bases, and the junction held 3 bases outside the gene matches. The germline gives CDR1 SNHLY, CDR2 FYNNEI. CDR3 length: 11 residues.